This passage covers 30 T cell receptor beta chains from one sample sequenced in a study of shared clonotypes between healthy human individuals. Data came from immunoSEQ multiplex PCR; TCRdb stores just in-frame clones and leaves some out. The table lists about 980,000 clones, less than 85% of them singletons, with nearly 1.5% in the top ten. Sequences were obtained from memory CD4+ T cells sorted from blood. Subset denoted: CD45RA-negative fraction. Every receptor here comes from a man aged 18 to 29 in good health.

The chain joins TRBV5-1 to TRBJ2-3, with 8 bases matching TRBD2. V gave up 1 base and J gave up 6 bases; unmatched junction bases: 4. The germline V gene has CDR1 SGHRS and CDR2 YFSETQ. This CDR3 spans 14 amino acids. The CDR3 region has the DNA TGCGCCAGCAGCTTGACGGGGGGGCGTGATACGCAGTATTTT. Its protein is CASSLTGGRDTQYF.

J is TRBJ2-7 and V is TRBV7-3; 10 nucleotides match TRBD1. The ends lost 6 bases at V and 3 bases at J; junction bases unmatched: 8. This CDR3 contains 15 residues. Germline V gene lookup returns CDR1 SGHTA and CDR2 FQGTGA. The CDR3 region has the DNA TGTGCCAGCAGTCTAGACAGGGGGCCAATCTACGAGCAGTACTTC. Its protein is CASSLDRGPIYEQYF.

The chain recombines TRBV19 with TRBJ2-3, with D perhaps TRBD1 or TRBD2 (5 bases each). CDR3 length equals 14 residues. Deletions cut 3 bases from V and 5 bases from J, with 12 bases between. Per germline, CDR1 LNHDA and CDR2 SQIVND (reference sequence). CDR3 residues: CASSIGRAGDTQYF. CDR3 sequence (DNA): TGTGCCAGTAGTATTGGCAGGGCGGGAGATACGCAGTATTTT.

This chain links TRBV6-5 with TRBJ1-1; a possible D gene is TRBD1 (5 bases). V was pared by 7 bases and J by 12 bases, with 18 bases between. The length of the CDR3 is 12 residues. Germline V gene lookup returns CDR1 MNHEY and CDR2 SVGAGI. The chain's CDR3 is CASMGPKQPTFF. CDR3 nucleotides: TGTGCCAGCATGGGACCGAAACAGCCAACTTTCTTT.

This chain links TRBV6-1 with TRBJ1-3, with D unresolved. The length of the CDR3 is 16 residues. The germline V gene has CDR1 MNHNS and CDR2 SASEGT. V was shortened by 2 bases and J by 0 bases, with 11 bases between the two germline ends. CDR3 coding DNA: TGTGCCAGCAGTGAATCGGACGGCTTCTCTGGAAACACCATATATTTT. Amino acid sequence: CASSESDGFSGNTIYF.

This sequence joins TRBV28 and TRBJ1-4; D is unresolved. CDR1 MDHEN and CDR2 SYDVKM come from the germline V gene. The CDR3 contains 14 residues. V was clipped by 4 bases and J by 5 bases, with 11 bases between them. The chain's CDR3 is CASSSPGMNEKLFF. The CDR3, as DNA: TGTGCCAGCAGTTCCCCGGGAATGAATGAAAAACTGTTTTTT. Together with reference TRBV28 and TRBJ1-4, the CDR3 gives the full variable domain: DVKVTQSSRYLVKRTGEKVFLECVQDMDHENMFWYRQDPGLGLRLIYFSYDVKMKEKGDIPEGYSVSREKKERFSLILESASTNQTSMYLCASSSPGMNEKLFFGSGTQLSVL.

CDR3 DNA: TGTGCCAGCACCCCTATTGCCTCCTACGAGCAGTACTTC. Encoded protein: CASTPIASYEQYF. V and J are TRBV6-5 and TRBJ2-7; D is unclear. The CDR3 spans 13 residues. CDR1 MNHEY and CDR2 SVGAGI come from the germline V gene. Trimming pared 7 bases from V and 0 bases from J, leaving 10 bases between.

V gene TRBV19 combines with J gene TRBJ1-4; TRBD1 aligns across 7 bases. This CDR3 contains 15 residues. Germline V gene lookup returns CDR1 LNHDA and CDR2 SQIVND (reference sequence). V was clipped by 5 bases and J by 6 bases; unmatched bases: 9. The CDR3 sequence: CASSHQTGQDEKLFF. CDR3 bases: TGTGCCAGTAGTCACCAGACAGGGCAGGATGAAAAACTGTTTTTT.

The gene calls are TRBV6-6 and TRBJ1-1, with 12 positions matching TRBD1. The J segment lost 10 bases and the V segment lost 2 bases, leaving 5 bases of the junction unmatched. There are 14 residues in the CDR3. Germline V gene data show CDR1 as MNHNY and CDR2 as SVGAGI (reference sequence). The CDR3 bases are TGTGCCAGCAGTTACGGGACAGGGGGCTGGAGAGCTTTCTTT. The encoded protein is CASSYGTGGWRAFF.

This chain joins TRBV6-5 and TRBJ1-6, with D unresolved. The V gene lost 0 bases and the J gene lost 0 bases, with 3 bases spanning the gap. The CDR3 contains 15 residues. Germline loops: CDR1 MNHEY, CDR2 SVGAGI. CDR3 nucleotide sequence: TGTGCCAGCAGTTACTCGGACTCCTATAATTCACCCCTCCACTTT. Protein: CASSYSDSYNSPLHF.

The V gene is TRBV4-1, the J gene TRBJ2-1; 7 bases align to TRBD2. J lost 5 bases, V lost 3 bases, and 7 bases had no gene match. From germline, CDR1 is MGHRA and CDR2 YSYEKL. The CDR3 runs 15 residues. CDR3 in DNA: TGCGCCAGCAGCCAGGGAAGCGGGAAGGACAATGAGCAGTTCTTC. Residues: CASSQGSGKDNEQFF.

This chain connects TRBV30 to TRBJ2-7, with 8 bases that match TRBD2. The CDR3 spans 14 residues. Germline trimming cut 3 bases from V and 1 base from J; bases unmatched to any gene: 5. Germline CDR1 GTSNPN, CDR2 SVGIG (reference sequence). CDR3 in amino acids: CAWRPRGGSYEQYF. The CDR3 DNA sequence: TGTGCCTGGAGGCCACGGGGGGGGTCCTACGAGCAGTACTTC.

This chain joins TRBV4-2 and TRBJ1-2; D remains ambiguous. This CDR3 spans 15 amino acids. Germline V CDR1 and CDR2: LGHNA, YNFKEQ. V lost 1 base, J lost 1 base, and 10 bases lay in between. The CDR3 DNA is TGTGCCAGCAGCCAAGGTGGGGAATTTAACTATGGCTACACCTTC. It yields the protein CASSQGGEFNYGYTF.

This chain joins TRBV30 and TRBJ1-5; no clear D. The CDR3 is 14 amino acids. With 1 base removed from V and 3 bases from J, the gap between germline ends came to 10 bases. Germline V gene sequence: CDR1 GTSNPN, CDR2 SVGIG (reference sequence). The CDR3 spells CAWSDIGLNQPQHF. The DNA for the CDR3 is TGTGCCTGGAGTGATATAGGTCTCAATCAGCCCCAGCATTTT.

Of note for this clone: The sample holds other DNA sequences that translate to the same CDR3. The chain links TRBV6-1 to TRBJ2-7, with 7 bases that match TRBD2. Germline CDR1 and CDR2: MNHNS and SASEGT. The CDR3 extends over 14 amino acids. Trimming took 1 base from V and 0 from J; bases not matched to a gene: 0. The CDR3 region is CASSEGGGSYEQYF. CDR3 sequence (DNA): TGTGCCAGCAGTGAAGGGGGGGGCTCCTACGAGCAGTACTTC.

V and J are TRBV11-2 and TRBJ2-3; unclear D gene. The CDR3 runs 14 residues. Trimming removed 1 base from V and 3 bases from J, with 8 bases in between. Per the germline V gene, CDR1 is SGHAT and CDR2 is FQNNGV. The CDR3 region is CASSLARITDTQYF. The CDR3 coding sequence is TGTGCCAGCAGCTTAGCCCGGATTACAGATACGCAGTATTTT.

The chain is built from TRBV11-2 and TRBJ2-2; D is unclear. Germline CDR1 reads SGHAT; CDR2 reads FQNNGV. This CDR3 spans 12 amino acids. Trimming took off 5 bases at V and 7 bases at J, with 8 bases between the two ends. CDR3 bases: TGTGCCAGCAGCCCCCTAGTCGGGGAGCTGTTTTTT. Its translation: CASSPLVGELFF.

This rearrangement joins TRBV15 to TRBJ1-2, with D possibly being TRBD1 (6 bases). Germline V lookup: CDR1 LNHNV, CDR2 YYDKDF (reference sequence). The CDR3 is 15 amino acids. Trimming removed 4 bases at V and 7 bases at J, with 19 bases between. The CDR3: CATSTREGVQRGYTF. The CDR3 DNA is TGTGCCACCAGCACTAGAGAGGGGGTCCAACGTGGCTACACCTTC.

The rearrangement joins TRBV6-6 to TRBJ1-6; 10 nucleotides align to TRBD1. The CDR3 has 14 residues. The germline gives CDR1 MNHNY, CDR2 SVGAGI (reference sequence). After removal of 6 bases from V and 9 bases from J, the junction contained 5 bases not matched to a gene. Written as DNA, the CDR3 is TGTGCCAGCAGCCCGGGACAGGGGACTTCACCCCTCCACTTT. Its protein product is CASSPGQGTSPLHF.

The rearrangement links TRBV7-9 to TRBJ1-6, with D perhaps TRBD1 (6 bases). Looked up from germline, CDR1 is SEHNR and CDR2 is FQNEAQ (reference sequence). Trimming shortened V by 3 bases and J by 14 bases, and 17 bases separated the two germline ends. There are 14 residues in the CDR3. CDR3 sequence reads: CASSLQGTPSSLHF. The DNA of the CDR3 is TGTGCCAGCAGCTTGCAGGGGACCCCATCCTCCCTCCACTTT.

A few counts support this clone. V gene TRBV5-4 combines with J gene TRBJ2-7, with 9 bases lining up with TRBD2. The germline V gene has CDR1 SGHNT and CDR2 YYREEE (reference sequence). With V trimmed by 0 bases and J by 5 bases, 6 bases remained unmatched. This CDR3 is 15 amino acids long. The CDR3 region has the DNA TGTGCCAGCAGCTTGGAGGGCGGGAGGGTAAACGAGCAGTACTTC. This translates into CASSLEGGRVNEQYF.

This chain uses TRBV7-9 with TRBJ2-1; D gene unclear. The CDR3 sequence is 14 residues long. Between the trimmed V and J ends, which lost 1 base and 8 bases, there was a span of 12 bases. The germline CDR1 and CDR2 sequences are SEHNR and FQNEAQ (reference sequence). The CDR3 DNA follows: TGTGCCAGCAGCTTAGACACCATTACCCATGAGCAGTTCTTC. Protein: CASSLDTITHEQFF.

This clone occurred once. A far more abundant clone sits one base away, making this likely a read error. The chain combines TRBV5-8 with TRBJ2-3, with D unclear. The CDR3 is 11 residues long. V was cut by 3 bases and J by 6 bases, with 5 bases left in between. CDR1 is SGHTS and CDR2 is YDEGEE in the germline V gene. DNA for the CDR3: TGTGCCAGCAGCTCCCGGGATACGCAGTATTTT. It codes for CASSSRDTQYF.

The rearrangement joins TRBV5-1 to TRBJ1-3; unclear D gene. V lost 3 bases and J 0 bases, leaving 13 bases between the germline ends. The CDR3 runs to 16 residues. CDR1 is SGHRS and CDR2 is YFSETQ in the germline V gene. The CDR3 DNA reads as TGCGCCAGCAGCTCCCGGAGGGAGGGCTCTGGAAACACCATATATTTT. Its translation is CASSSRREGSGNTIYF.

The CDR3 DNA is TGTGCCAGTAGGCCCCTAGCGGGTTCCCAAGAGACCCAGTACTTC. As protein: CASRPLAGSQETQYF. V is TRBV19 and J is TRBJ2-5; 8 positions match TRBD2. With V trimmed by 6 bases and J by 1 base, 7 bases remained unmatched. CDR1 is LNHDA and CDR2 is SQIVND in the germline V gene (reference sequence). The CDR3 contains 15 residues.

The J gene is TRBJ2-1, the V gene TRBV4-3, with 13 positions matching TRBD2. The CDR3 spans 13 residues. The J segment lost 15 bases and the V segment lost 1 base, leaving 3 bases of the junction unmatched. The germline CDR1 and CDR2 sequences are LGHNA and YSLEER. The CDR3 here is CASSQATSGRVFF. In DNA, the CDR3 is TGCGCCAGCAGCCAAGCTACTAGCGGGAGGGTGTTCTTC.

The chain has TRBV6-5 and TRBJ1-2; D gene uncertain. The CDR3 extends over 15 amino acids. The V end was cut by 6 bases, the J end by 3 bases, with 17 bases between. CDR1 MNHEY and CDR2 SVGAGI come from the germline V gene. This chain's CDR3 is CASRLRGEADYGYTF. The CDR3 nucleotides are TGTGCCAGCAGGTTACGTGGGGAGGCGGACTATGGCTACACCTTC.

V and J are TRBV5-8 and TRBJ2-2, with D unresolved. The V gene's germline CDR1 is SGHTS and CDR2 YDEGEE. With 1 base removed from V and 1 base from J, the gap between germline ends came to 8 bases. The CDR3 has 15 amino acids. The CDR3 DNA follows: TGTGCCAGCAGCTTGCGGGTTCTGAACACCGGGGAGCTGTTTTTT. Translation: CASSLRVLNTGELFF.

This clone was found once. As DNA, the CDR3 is TGTGCCAGCAGTTCGGGGGGCCCAACTAATGAAAAACTGTTTTTT. Encoded protein: CASSSGGPTNEKLFF. The rearrangement joins TRBV28 to TRBJ1-4; the D gene is possibly TRBD1 (6 bases). The ends were cut back, 4 bases at V and 0 bases at J, with 9 bases in the middle. CDR3 size: 15 residues. CDR1 MDHEN and CDR2 SYDVKM come from the germline V gene.

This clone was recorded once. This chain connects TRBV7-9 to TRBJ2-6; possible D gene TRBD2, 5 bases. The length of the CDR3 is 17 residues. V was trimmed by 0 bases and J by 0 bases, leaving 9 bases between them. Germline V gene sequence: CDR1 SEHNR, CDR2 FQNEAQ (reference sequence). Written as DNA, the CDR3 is TGTGCCAGCAGCTTAGCGCAAGGGAGCTCTGGGGCCAACGTCCTGACTTTC. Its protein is CASSLAQGSSGANVLTF.